The 6 T cell receptor beta chains listed next were all sequenced from one sample in a study of T cell responses to AZD1222 COVID-19 vaccine. The repertoire was sequenced with immunoSEQ multiplex PCR; TCRdb's copy has only in-frame clones and lacks some. The repertoire holds more than 140,000 clones, with around 88% as singletons. Sequenced material: peripheral blood, taken on day 0 of AZD1222 vaccination. All receptors derive from an adult in good health.

This chain joins TRBV18 and TRBJ1-3, with D perhaps matching TRBD1 (6 bases). The V gene's germline CDR1 is KGHSH and CDR2 LQKENI. The CDR3 has 15 residues. Trimming took 3 bases from V and 0 from J, leaving 9 bases between them. CDR3: CASSPMDSSGNTIYF. CDR3 coding DNA: TGTGCCAGCTCACCCATGGACAGCTCTGGAAACACCATATATTTT.

The V gene is TRBV6-4, the J gene TRBJ1-2; D unclear. From germline, CDR1 is MRHNA and CDR2 SNTAGT. Trimming took 0 bases from V and 8 from J, leaving 16 bases between them. This CDR3 has 15 residues. CDR3 sequence reads: CASSDSSEGIGGYTF. CDR3 coding DNA: TGTGCCAGCAGTGACTCGAGCGAGGGCATTGGGGGCTACACCTTC.

This clone was recorded once. The chain links TRBV19 to TRBJ1-6, with D perhaps matching TRBD1 (5 bases). The V gene's germline CDR1 is LNHDA and CDR2 SQIVND (reference sequence). V was clipped by 3 bases and J by 3 bases, with 12 bases between them. The CDR3 covers 16 residues. The CDR3 nucleotides are TGTGCCAGTAGTATGGAGAGGGGAGGCTATAATTCACCCCTCCACTTT. Translation gives CASSMERGGYNSPLHF.

The V call is TRBV7-9, the J call TRBJ1-4; possible D gene TRBD1, 5 bases. Trimming pared 2 bases from V and 8 bases from J, leaving 9 bases between. Germline CDR1 SEHNR, CDR2 FQNEAQ (reference sequence). The CDR3 covers 13 residues. The CDR3 sequence: CASSLPGREKLFF. CDR3 DNA sequence: TGTGCCAGCAGCTTACCAGGGAGGGAAAAACTGTTTTTT.

This sequence joins TRBV9 and TRBJ2-7; possible D gene TRBD1, 7 bases. Germline V CDR1 and CDR2: SGDLS, YYNGEE. The CDR3 sequence is 14 residues long. V shed 0 bases and J shed 7 bases, with 14 bases lying between them. In DNA form, the CDR3 reads TGTGCCAGCAGCGTAGGGGCCCCAGGGGGGGAGCAGTACTTC. Residues: CASSVGAPGGEQYF.

The genes are TRBV7-9 and TRBJ1-4; no clear D. Trimming left V 7 bases short and J 10 bases short, with 16 bases between. CDR1 and CDR2 from the germline V gene are SEHNR and FQNEAQ (reference sequence). The CDR3 is 13 residues long. The CDR3 DNA sequence: TGTGCCAGCAACTTCCAACCGGGTAGAAAACTGTTTTTT. Amino acids: CASNFQPGRKLFF.